Listed here are 25 T cell receptor beta chains from one sample, sequenced in a study of spatial heterogeneity in lung cancer. Notes on the study in general: Tumoral mutation counts were tracked by counts of expanded intratumoral alpha and beta TCRs.

Time point defined: sample taken at primary tumor resection. TCRdb itself ran the 5' RACE reads through MiXCR, one entry per CDR3 protein. The table includes 10,000 or so distinct CDR3 sequences, 8.7% detected once. Their target antigens are unknown. The sequences come from lung tumor tissue, collected at surgery. The receptors stem from a female donor with early-stage non-small cell lung cancer.

The chain joins TRBV6-1 to TRBJ1-2; D is undetermined. CDR3 length: 14 amino acids. CDR1 and CDR2 from the germline V gene are MNHNS and SASEGT. V lost 5 bases and J lost 4, with 14 bases in between. DNA for the CDR3: TGTGCCAGCAGTAGGACGGAACTTTTCTATGGCTACACCTTC. Encoded protein: CASSRTELFYGYTF.

At least ten counts were recorded for this clonotype. The CDR3 DNA follows: TGTGCCAGCAGTCCATTACAGGGTAGGGGCACTGAAGCTTTCTTT. Protein sequence: CASSPLQGRGTEAFF. The genes are TRBV28 and TRBJ1-1; weak D call: TRBD1 (6 bases). CDR3 length equals 15 residues. Trimming removed 5 bases from V and 4 bases from J, with 17 bases in between. Germline lookup yields CDR1 MDHEN and CDR2 SYDVKM.

This clonotype appeared a few times. This chain links TRBV2 with TRBJ2-5; tentatively, D is TRBD2 (6 bases). The CDR3 totals 13 residues. Germline V CDR1 and CDR2: SNHLY, FYNNEI. Trimming stripped 8 bases from V and 3 bases from J, with 13 bases between. The CDR3 DNA reads as TGTGCCAGCTCCCGGACGGGGGAAGAGACCCAGTACTTC. Translation gives CASSRTGEETQYF.

This clonotype was picked up many times. The V and J genes are TRBV5-1 and TRBJ2-1; D might be TRBD1 (5 bases). The V gene's germline CDR1 is SGHRS and CDR2 YFSETQ. The ends were cut back, 1 base at V and 3 bases at J, with 14 bases in the middle. The CDR3 is 16 amino acids. The CDR3 DNA is TGCGCCAGCAGCTTGCCCAGACAGATAGACTACAATGAGCAGTTCTTC. The encoded protein is CASSLPRQIDYNEQFF.

By proportion, this clonotype is medium-sized (0.01 to 0.1%). This sequence joins TRBV2 and TRBJ2-2; D gene ambiguous. This CDR3 contains 13 residues. V was trimmed by 3 bases and J by 2 bases, leaving 4 bases between them. Germline CDR1 reads SNHLY; CDR2 reads FYNNEI. The CDR3 sequence: CASSEINTGELFF. CDR3 sequence (DNA): TGTGCCAGCAGTGAGATTAACACCGGGGAGCTGTTTTTT.

In its sample, this clonotype ranks as large. The chain is built from TRBV7-9 and TRBJ1-6, with 10 bases fitting TRBD1. The CDR3 sequence is 16 residues long. Trimming took 5 bases from V and 7 from J; bases not matched to a gene: 8. The germline V gene encodes CDR1 SEHNR and CDR2 FQNEAQ (reference sequence). The CDR3: CASSQRQGARNSPLHF. The CDR3 DNA is TGTGCCAGCAGCCAACGACAGGGGGCGCGAAATTCACCCCTCCACTTT.

CDR3: CASNPQGTGELFF. The CDR3 DNA reads TGTGCCAGCAATCCACAGGGGACCGGGGAGCTGTTTTTT. This sequence joins TRBV6-2 or TRBV6-3 and TRBJ2-2; TRBD1 matches at 7 bases. The CDR3 length is 13 residues. Germline lookup yields CDR1 MNHEY and CDR2 SVGEGT. V dropped 7 bases and J dropped 5; count of bases not matched to a gene: 4.

V and J are TRBV7-2 and TRBJ2-7; TRBD2 is a possible D gene (7 bases). The CDR3 has 14 residues. Between the trimmed V and J ends, which lost 0 bases and 10 bases, there was a span of 16 bases. Germline-derived CDR1 and CDR2 are SGHTA and FQGNSA. This CDR3 reads CASSLARGGVYQYF. CDR3 DNA sequence: TGTGCCAGCAGCTTAGCGAGGGGGGGAGTGTATCAGTACTTC.

The genes are TRBV7-2 and TRBJ2-3; TRBD1 matches at 7 bases. With 2 bases clipped from V and 2 bases from J, the junction kept 7 bases outside the gene matches. The CDR3 extends over 16 amino acids. From germline, CDR1 is SGHTA and CDR2 FQGNSA. The CDR3 here is CASSLLGQKITDTQYF. CDR3 in DNA: TGTGCCAGCAGCTTACTGGGACAGAAGATCACAGATACGCAGTATTTT.

This clonotype was seen repeatedly, ten times or more. The chain couples TRBV5-6 to TRBJ1-4; possible D gene TRBD1, 5 bases. V lost 2 bases and J lost 5, with 13 bases in between. There are 15 residues in the CDR3. The germline V gene encodes CDR1 SGHDT and CDR2 YYEEEE. CDR3 nucleotides: TGTGCCAGCAGCTTCGGTGCGGGGGTAAATGAAAAACTGTTTTTT. Its protein product is CASSFGAGVNEKLFF.

Many counts were recorded for this clonotype. The chain employs TRBV15 and TRBJ1-6; D gene ambiguous. Between the trimmed V and J ends, which lost 0 bases and 14 bases, there was a span of 14 bases. CDR1 is LNHNV, CDR2 YYDKDF, per germline (reference sequence). This CDR3 has 14 residues. CDR3 amino acids: CATSRDRGESTLHF. CDR3 coding DNA: TGTGCCACCAGCAGAGATCGGGGAGAATCCACCCTCCACTTT.

The rearrangement uses TRBV29-1 and TRBJ2-5, with a possible D match to TRBD1 (6 bases). Germline CDR1 and CDR2: SQVTM and ANQGSEA. Deletions cut 2 bases from V and 3 bases from J, with 13 bases between. The CDR3 extends over 14 amino acids. Written as DNA, the CDR3 is TGCAGCGTTGAACTTGGGACACGAGAAGAGACCCAGTACTTC. As protein: CSVELGTREETQYF.

This clonotype occurred a few times. V is TRBV6-2 or TRBV6-3 and J is TRBJ1-1, with D perhaps matching TRBD1 (5 bases). Germline V gene data show CDR1 as MNHEY and CDR2 as SVGEGT. The CDR3 contains 13 residues. With 8 bases removed from V and 4 bases from J, the gap between germline ends came to 14 bases. The CDR3 DNA is TGTGCCAGCCAAGGTGGGGACCGCACTGAAGCTTTCTTT. This gives the protein CASQGGDRTEAFF.

J is TRBJ2-3 and V is TRBV12-3 or TRBV12-4, with unresolved D. The CDR3 has 13 residues. Trimming pared 3 bases from V and 3 bases from J, leaving 7 bases between. The CDR3 DNA reads TGTGCCAGCAGTTTCGGCAGAACAGATACGCAGTATTTT. Translated: CASSFGRTDTQYF.

This clonotype was observed at least ten times. The V call is TRBV6-5, the J call TRBJ2-2; 11 bases match TRBD2. CDR1 MNHEY and CDR2 SVGAGI come from the germline V gene. This CDR3 is built from 15 residues. Trimming cost V 7 bases and J 7 bases; bases outside gene matches: 8. The CDR3 loop is CASTNSGGAGGELFF. The CDR3, as DNA: TGTGCCAGCACCAATAGCGGGGGGGCCGGCGGGGAGCTGTTTTTT.

By its share, this clonotype is medium-sized (0.01 to 0.1%). The chain employs TRBV18 and TRBJ1-2; D is unresolved. Germline-derived CDR1 and CDR2 are KGHSH and LQKENI. This CDR3 spans 14 amino acids. Trimming stripped 1 base from V and 2 bases from J, with 8 bases between. The CDR3 sequence is CASSPLPKNYGYTF. CDR3 nucleotides: TGTGCCAGCTCACCACTCCCGAAAAACTATGGCTACACCTTC.

This clonotype was seen more than once but under ten times. The J gene is TRBJ2-3, the V gene TRBV20-1; 11 nucleotides match TRBD1. CDR1 is DFQATT, CDR2 SNEGSKA, per germline (reference sequence). The V and J ends lost 6 bases and 4 bases, in that order; junction bases with no gene match: 6. The CDR3 covers 14 residues. The CDR3 DNA sequence: TGCAGTGCGGTAGGACAGGGGGCATCAGATACGCAGTATTTT. This gives the protein CSAVGQGASDTQYF.

This clonotype has ten or more counts. The chain has TRBV13 and TRBJ1-4; possible D gene TRBD1, 5 bases. V was shortened by 3 bases and J by 4 bases, with 9 bases between the two germline ends. From germline, CDR1 is PRHDT and CDR2 FYEKMQ (reference sequence). This CDR3 contains 14 residues. CDR3 bases: TGTGCCAGCAGCTTTGGGGGAGGTAATGAAAAACTGTTTTTT. It yields the protein CASSFGGGNEKLFF. Full variable domain (outside the CDR3, taken from reference TRBV13 and TRBJ1-4): AAGVIQSPRHLIKEKRETATLKCYPIPRHDTVYWYQQGPGQDPQFLISFYEKMQSDKGSIPDRFSAQQFSDYHSELNMSSLELGDSALYFCASSFGGGNEKLFFGSGTQLSVL.

This clonotype was detected many times. J is TRBJ2-5 and V is TRBV7-2; D uncertain. This CDR3 has 14 amino acids. The V end was cut by 5 bases, the J end by 4 bases, with 14 bases between. Germline V CDR1 and CDR2: SGHTA, FQGNSA. CDR3 nucleotides: TGTGCCAGCAGCCAAGTAATGACTTCAGAGACCCAGTACTTC. It translates to CASSQVMTSETQYF.

This clonotype has a count of ten or more. CDR3: CSAGELGVRSYTF. The CDR3 coding sequence is TGCAGTGCTGGGGAATTAGGGGTGAGGAGCTACACCTTC. The chain combines TRBV20-1 with TRBJ1-2; the D gene is possibly TRBD1 (5 bases). The V and J ends lost 5 bases and 9 bases respectively, with 19 bases between them. The germline V gene encodes CDR1 DFQATT and CDR2 SNEGSKA (reference sequence). The CDR3 has 13 amino acids.

CDR3 coding DNA: TGTGCCAGCCTCAGCTTCCGAGGGGAGAACACCGGGGAGCTGTTTTTT. Translating gives CASLSFRGENTGELFF. The chain couples TRBV2 to TRBJ2-2; D might be TRBD1 or TRBD2, each matching 5 bases. The CDR3 covers 16 residues. Looked up from germline, CDR1 is SNHLY and CDR2 is FYNNEI. The ends were cut back, 8 bases at V and 1 base at J, with 17 bases in the middle.

The rearrangement uses TRBV15 and TRBJ2-4; D not resolved. The V and J ends lost 0 bases and 0 bases respectively, with 12 bases between them. Germline V gene data show CDR1 as LNHNV and CDR2 as YYDKDF (reference sequence). The CDR3 consists of 17 residues. For the CDR3, the DNA is TGTGCCACCAGCAGAGATTTGAGTAAAGGAGCCAAAAACATTCAGTACTTC. Protein product: CATSRDLSKGAKNIQYF.

The V call is TRBV6-1, the J call TRBJ2-7; 8 bases are shared with TRBD1. After removal of 6 bases from V and 2 bases from J, the junction contained 3 bases not matched to a gene. Looked up from germline, CDR1 is MNHNS and CDR2 is SASEGT. The CDR3 is 13 amino acids. Here the CDR3 reads CASSGQGPYEQYF. CDR3 nucleotide sequence: TGTGCCAGCAGCGGACAGGGCCCCTACGAGCAGTACTTC.

The rearrangement links TRBV30 to TRBJ2-7, with D unresolved. Deletions cut 3 bases from V and 5 bases from J, with 14 bases between. The CDR3 contains 13 residues. Germline values: CDR1 GTSNPN, CDR2 SVGIG (reference sequence). This chain's CDR3 is CAWRASKVHEQYF. CDR3 coding DNA: TGTGCCTGGAGGGCTAGTAAAGTCCACGAGCAGTACTTC.

In its sample, this clonotype was seen many times. This CDR3 reads CSVEDWAEYNEQFF. DNA for the CDR3: TGCAGCGTTGAAGATTGGGCAGAATACAATGAGCAGTTCTTC. The chain couples TRBV29-1 to TRBJ2-1; D unclear. This CDR3 is 14 amino acids long. Trimming stripped 0 bases from V and 4 bases from J, with 10 bases between. Germline assignment: CDR1 SQVTM and CDR2 ANQGSEA.